This record covers a single T cell receptor beta chain. Its antigen is as yet unknown. As TCR cDNA was made by 5'RACE template switching, a universal primer site and UMIs were added. Each CDR3 protein is one row after TCRdb ran MiXCR on the 5' RACE reads. The sample gives around 550,000 distinct CDR3 sequences, about a fifth of which show up once; roughly an eighth is in the top ten. This record belongs to a study of T cells after yellow fever vaccination. Across the whole study: SMART-Seq v4 Ultra Low Input handled preparation of low-cell-number fractions.

Study results and limitations: There was a possibility that FACS-sorted repertoires contained abundant clonotypes contaminating from the bulk population. A large majority of primary-vaccination clones showed up again after the booster (under 98% CD4, about 90% CD8).

From germline, CDR1 is LGHNA and CDR2 YNFKEQ. This CDR3 is built from 15 residues. The ends were cut back, 0 bases at V and 8 bases at J, with 14 bases in the middle. The sequence was obtained from a man aged 25-45 years who received the YFV17D yellow fever vaccine. The sample consisted of PBMCs, taken 15 days after the yellow fever booster vaccination. This sequence joins TRBV4-2 and TRBJ2-1; D possibly matches TRBD1 or TRBD2 (5 bases each). CDR3 amino acids: CASSQEEFGTDEQFF. For the CDR3, the DNA is TGTGCCAGCAGCCAAGAGGAGTTTGGGACCGATGAGCAGTTCTTC.